The 21 T cell receptor beta chains in this list originate from one sample, sequenced in a study of vaccination and CD4 T cells after COVID-19. Their specific antigens are unknown. Sequencing of cultured CD4+ T cell DNA used the Oncomine TCR Beta short-read assay. TCRdb passed the PCR reads through MiXCR, listing each CDR3 protein once. Of about 16,000 distinct CDR3 sequences listed, 52% were seen once; the top ten hold around 3.5%. Described treatment: roughly nine-day PBMC culture with coronavirus spike peptide pools or control peptides (ViraFEST assay). The source was CD4+ T cells from blood, cultured in vitro, collected before SARS-CoV-2 vaccination. These receptors all stem from a human donor who had recovered from COVID-19.

V and J are TRBV27 and TRBJ2-2, with TRBD1 identical over 7 bases. CDR3 size: 15 residues. The V gene end was trimmed by 3 bases and the J gene end by 3 bases; junction bases not matched to a gene: 4. Germline CDR1 MNHEY, CDR2 SMNVEV (reference sequence). The CDR3 bases are TGTGCCAGCAGTTTCAACAGGGGTTACACCGGGGAGCTGTTTTTT. As protein: CASSFNRGYTGELFF.

This chain links TRBV9 with TRBJ2-3; the D call may be TRBD1 or TRBD2 (5 bases each). The V gene's germline CDR1 is SGDLS and CDR2 YYNGEE. This CDR3 is built from 14 residues. Trimming left V 8 bases short and J 3 bases short, with 16 bases between. The CDR3 sequence is CASGAGQGTDTQYF. CDR3 sequence (DNA): TGTGCCAGTGGGGCGGGTCAAGGGACAGATACGCAGTATTTT.

The genes are TRBV11-2 and TRBJ2-5; 13 bases map to TRBD2. The CDR3 is 16 amino acids. V trimming: 5 bases; J trimming: 0 bases; junction bases outside the gene matches: 3. CDR1 is SGHAT and CDR2 is FQNNGV in the germline V gene. This chain's CDR3 is CASSVLAGGNQETQYF. CDR3 DNA sequence: TGTGCCAGCAGCGTACTAGCGGGAGGGAACCAAGAGACCCAGTACTTC.

The rearrangement links TRBV28 to TRBJ2-5, with D uncertain. CDR1 and CDR2 (germline): MDHEN, SYDVKM. The CDR3 contains 13 residues. Trimming cost V 8 bases and J 7 bases, with 17 bases left between them. The CDR3 DNA is TGTGCCAGCGAAGGACCGATAAGAATGACCCAGTACTTC. Protein product: CASEGPIRMTQYF. Together with reference TRBV28 and TRBJ2-5, the CDR3 gives the full variable domain: DVKVTQSSRYLVKRTGEKVFLECVQDMDHENMFWYRQDPGLGLRLIYFSYDVKMKEKGDIPEGYSVSREKKERFSLILESASTNQTSMYLCASEGPIRMTQYFGPGTRLLVL.

V and J are TRBV4-2 and TRBJ2-4; 8 nucleotides agree with TRBD1. V shed 2 bases and J 6 bases; nucleotides not matched to a gene: 6. The germline V gene has CDR1 LGHNA and CDR2 YNFKEQ. The CDR3 covers 15 residues. This CDR3 is CASSQLPGQANIQYF. The CDR3 DNA reads as TGTGCCAGCAGCCAACTCCCGGGACAGGCAAACATTCAGTACTTC.

The chain links TRBV19 to TRBJ2-4; 10 positions agree with TRBD2. This CDR3 contains 15 residues. V was pared by 4 bases and J by 7 bases, with 7 bases of the junction left unmatched. Germline V gene lookup returns CDR1 LNHDA and CDR2 SQIVND (reference sequence). The CDR3 spells CASSTASGSGNIQYF. The CDR3 DNA is TGTGCCAGTAGTACCGCTAGCGGGAGTGGGAACATTCAGTACTTC. Based on the CDR3 plus reference TRBV19 and TRBJ2-4, the full variable domain is DGGITQSPKYLFRKEGQNVTLSCEQNLNHDAMYWYRQDPGQGLRLIYYSQIVNDFQKGDIAEGYSVSREKKESFPLTVTSAQKNPTAFYLCASSTASGSGNIQYFGAGTRLSVL.

This chain links TRBV7-2 with TRBJ2-3, with TRBD2 matching 8 bases. The V and J ends lost 2 bases and 1 base, in that order; junction bases with no gene match: 5. CDR1 and CDR2 (germline): SGHTA, FQGNSA. The CDR3 runs 16 residues. CDR3 sequence (DNA): TGTGCCAGCAGCTTACGGACACTAGCGGGCACAGATACGCAGTATTTT. Its protein product is CASSLRTLAGTDTQYF. Supplemented by reference TRBV7-2 and TRBJ2-3, the full variable domain reads GAGVSQSPSNKVTEKGKDVELRCDPISGHTALYWYRQSLGQGLEFLIYFQGNSAPDKSGLPSDRFSAERTGGSVSTLTIQRTQQEDSAVYLCASSLRTLAGTDTQYFGPGTRLTVL.

The chain uses TRBV28 and TRBJ2-7; tentative D call: TRBD1 (6 bases). Germline CDR1 MDHEN, CDR2 SYDVKM. The CDR3 extends over 15 amino acids. V was trimmed by 6 bases and J by 1 base, leaving 16 bases between them. The CDR3 coding sequence is TGTGCCAGCAGGGGGGACACCGCCGTTTCCTACGAGCAGTACTTC. It encodes CASRGDTAVSYEQYF.

The chain combines TRBV6-5 with TRBJ1-6; no definite D call. The V gene lost 0 bases and the J gene lost 0 bases, with 12 bases spanning the gap. The CDR3 runs to 18 residues. In germline, CDR1 is MNHEY, CDR2 SVGAGI. This chain's CDR3 is CASSYSPAGSSYNSPLHF. The CDR3 nucleotides are TGTGCCAGCAGTTACTCCCCCGCAGGTAGCTCCTATAATTCACCCCTCCACTTT.

By share of the sample, this clonotype is medium-sized. J is TRBJ2-1 and V is TRBV27; D is possibly TRBD2 (6 bases). Germline CDR1 and CDR2: MNHEY and SMNVEV (reference sequence). V was cut by 5 bases and J by 5 bases, with 19 bases left in between. This CDR3 has 16 amino acids. The DNA of the CDR3 is TGTGCCAGCAGTAGTCTTCCGGGGGAGTTTGACAATGAGCAGTTCTTC. It is translated as CASSSLPGEFDNEQFF.

This rearrangement joins TRBV19 to TRBJ1-5, with TRBD1 matching over 7 bases. J gave up 5 bases and V 9 bases, and 13 bases lay outside the gene matches. The CDR3 loop spans 15 amino acids. The germline CDR1 and CDR2 sequences are LNHDA and SQIVND (reference sequence). DNA of the CDR3: TGTGCCAGCCCCTACGGGACAGATAATTATCAGCCCCAGCATTTT. Residues: CASPYGTDNYQPQHF.

There are a few counts of this clonotype. This chain joins TRBV30 and TRBJ1-5; 10 positions match TRBD1. The J segment lost 5 bases and the V segment lost 3 bases, leaving 4 bases of the junction unmatched. The CDR3 has 14 residues. Per germline, CDR1 GTSNPN and CDR2 SVGIG (reference sequence). Here the CDR3 reads CAWRTGGLDQPQHF. The CDR3 nucleotides read TGTGCCTGGAGGACAGGGGGCTTGGATCAGCCCCAGCATTTT.

J is TRBJ2-1 and V is TRBV11-2; D is unclear. Looked up from germline, CDR1 is SGHAT and CDR2 is FQNNGV. The length of the CDR3 is 13 residues. V lost 2 bases, J lost 6 bases, and 8 bases lay in between. The CDR3 here is CASSLLLGNEQFF. The CDR3 DNA follows: TGTGCCAGCAGCTTATTGCTCGGCAATGAGCAGTTCTTC.

There are a few counts of this clonotype. The chain uses TRBV20-1 and TRBJ1-1, with TRBD1 as a possible D gene (5 bases). V was pared by 3 bases and J by 8 bases, with 16 bases between. Germline V gene lookup returns CDR1 DFQATT and CDR2 SNEGSKA (reference sequence). The CDR3 covers 13 residues. CDR3 sequence reads: CSARYSIGTEAFF. The CDR3 region has the DNA TGCAGTGCTAGGTACAGTATTGGGACCGAAGCTTTCTTT.

The chain carries TRBV12-3 or TRBV12-4 and TRBJ1-1; D is undetermined. This CDR3 region has 14 residues. The germline V and J ends were trimmed by 2 bases and 4 bases, with 11 bases remaining between them. CDR3 in DNA: TGTGCCAGCAGTTTATACAGAGGAGGCACTGAAGCTTTCTTT. This encodes CASSLYRGGTEAFF.

The J gene is TRBJ2-3, the V gene TRBV6-1; D remains unclear. Germline loops: CDR1 MNHNS, CDR2 SASEGT. CDR3 length: 16 residues. The V end lost 4 bases, the J end lost 1 base, and 15 bases lay between the germline ends. In DNA, the CDR3 is TGTGCCAGCAGTGCGACTCCTGGCCGGGGCACAGATACGCAGTATTTT. Encoded protein: CASSATPGRGTDTQYF.

This sequence joins TRBV20-1 and TRBJ1-4, with D maybe TRBD1 (6 bases). The CDR3 is 14 amino acids. With 3 bases removed from V and 5 bases from J, the gap between germline ends came to 13 bases. Germline V gene sequence: CDR1 DFQATT, CDR2 SNEGSKA (reference sequence). The chain's CDR3 is CSASPGQTNEKLFF. As DNA, the CDR3 is TGCAGTGCTAGCCCTGGACAGACAAATGAAAAACTGTTTTTT.

J is TRBJ2-1 and V is TRBV20-1; possible D gene TRBD2, 5 bases. This CDR3 is built from 13 residues. Germline CDR1 reads DFQATT; CDR2 reads SNEGSKA (reference sequence). Trimming pared 6 bases from V and 6 bases from J, leaving 15 bases between. CDR3 DNA sequence: TGCAGTGCCCCGGAGGCGGGCTCCAATGAGCAGTTCTTC. Translating it yields CSAPEAGSNEQFF.

The sample holds a few counts of this clonotype. The V and J genes are TRBV2 and TRBJ1-5; D is unclear. Germline V gene lookup returns CDR1 SNHLY and CDR2 FYNNEI. V was trimmed by 1 base and J by 7 bases, leaving 8 bases between them. The CDR3 length is 13 residues. The CDR3 DNA follows: TGTGCCAGCAGTGAAGGGCTTTGGCAGCCCCAGCATTTT. Encoded protein: CASSEGLWQPQHF.

This clonotype was observed a handful of times. The chain employs TRBV15 and TRBJ1-2; a possible D gene is TRBD1 (5 bases). CDR3 length: 15 residues. CDR1 and CDR2 (germline): LNHNV, YYDKDF (reference sequence). The germline V and J ends were trimmed by 0 bases and 9 bases, with 17 bases remaining between them. CDR3: CATSRDSNGGTSYTF. Written as DNA, the CDR3 is TGTGCCACCAGCAGAGATTCTAACGGGGGAACGAGCTACACCTTC.

The chain employs TRBV6-1 and TRBJ1-1; D ambiguous. The CDR3 extends over 12 amino acids. Trimming cost V 6 bases and J 0 bases, with 5 bases left between them. Germline loops: CDR1 MNHNS, CDR2 SASEGT. This chain's CDR3 is CASRKMNTEAFF. The CDR3 DNA follows: TGTGCCAGCAGAAAGATGAACACTGAAGCTTTCTTT.